The 15 T cell receptor beta chains reported below all come from one sample, sequenced in a study of tissue T cells after allogeneic stem cell transplantation. TCRdb's table, derived via immunoSEQ multiplex PCR, lists solely in-frame clones and lacks some. Of about 10,000 clones listed, approximately 61% are singletons. Here the sequenced sample was tissue from the jejunum, taken at autopsy. These receptors were obtained from a woman aged 18-55 years with breast cancer.

The chain recombines TRBV7-8 with TRBJ2-5; maybe TRBD2 (5 bases). The germline CDR1 and CDR2 sequences are SGHVS and FQNEAQ. The CDR3 length is 14 residues. Trimming took off 2 bases at V and 5 bases at J, with 12 bases between the two ends. The CDR3 reads CASSLWGVGETQYF. The CDR3 DNA follows: TGTGCCAGCAGCTTATGGGGAGTTGGGGAGACCCAGTACTTC.

This clone was seen only a few times. Being one base from a much bigger clone, this may be a read error. Other DNA sequences in the same sample also yield this CDR3. The chain employs TRBV6-2 or TRBV6-3 and TRBJ2-7, with D unresolved. CDR1 and CDR2 from the germline V gene are MNHEY and SVGEGT. The CDR3 spans 14 residues. Trimming shortened V by 2 bases and J by 1 base, and 9 bases separated the two germline ends. DNA of the CDR3: TGTGCCAGCAGTTACGTTGGCGGATCCTACGAGCAGTACTTC. Its protein product is CASSYVGGSYEQYF.

This clone has a handful of counts. The chain is built from TRBV5-1 and TRBJ2-1; D call uncertain. CDR1 SGHRS and CDR2 YFSETQ come from the germline V gene. The CDR3 has 14 residues. V was trimmed by 3 bases and J by 8 bases, leaving 15 bases between them. The CDR3 sequence: CASSYQNVGHEQFF. For the CDR3, the DNA is TGCGCCAGCAGCTACCAAAATGTGGGCCATGAGCAGTTCTTC. The complete variable domain, with remaining parts taken from reference TRBV5-1 and TRBJ2-1, reads KAGVTQTPRYLIKTRGQQVTLSCSPISGHRSVSWYQQTPGQGLQFLFEYFSETQRNKGNFPGRFSGRQFSNSRSEMNVSTLELGDSALYLCASSYQNVGHEQFFGPGTRLTVL.

This clone was seen a handful of times. The chain joins TRBV2 to TRBJ2-1, with D uncertain. Trimming stripped 7 bases from V and 6 bases from J, with 13 bases between. CDR3 length: 13 amino acids. Germline assignment: CDR1 SNHLY and CDR2 FYNNEI. CDR3 DNA sequence: TGTGCCAGCATGGTCGAGCGATCCAATGAGCAGTTCTTC. Its protein is CASMVERSNEQFF.

V gene TRBV6-5 combines with J gene TRBJ1-2; D possibly corresponds to TRBD1 (5 bases). V lost 6 bases, J lost 11 bases, and 22 bases lay in between. The CDR3 is made up of 14 amino acids. The germline gives CDR1 MNHEY, CDR2 SVGAGI. CDR3 sequence reads: CASRPPGTPDTYTF. CDR3 sequence (DNA): TGTGCCAGCAGGCCGCCCGGGACCCCAGATACTTACACCTTC.

In this sample, this clone turned up once. The gene calls are TRBV5-6 and TRBJ2-3, with D hard to call. The CDR3 contains 14 residues. Germline CDR1 is SGHDT and CDR2 is YYEEEE. V lost 4 bases and J lost 3, with 12 bases in between. This CDR3 is CASSNGWATDTQYF. CDR3 bases: TGTGCCAGCAGCAACGGCTGGGCGACAGATACGCAGTATTTT.

The J gene is TRBJ1-5, the V gene TRBV10-3; D gene unclear. With 2 bases removed from V and 0 bases from J, the gap between germline ends came to 8 bases. CDR3 size: 15 residues. The germline V gene has CDR1 ENHRY and CDR2 SYGVKD. In DNA, the CDR3 is TGTGCCATCAGTGAGCTGTTGGGTAGCAATCAGCCCCAGCATTTT. This gives the protein CAISELLGSNQPQHF.

V and J are TRBV9 and TRBJ2-7, with 7 bases matching TRBD1. Germline assignment: CDR1 SGDLS and CDR2 YYNGEE. The CDR3 loop spans 14 amino acids. V dropped 3 bases and J dropped 4; count of bases not matched to a gene: 7. The CDR3 sequence is CASSATGVTYEQYF. The CDR3 coding sequence is TGTGCCAGCAGCGCCACAGGGGTGACTTACGAGCAGTACTTC.

This clone was observed a few times. The chain links TRBV19 to TRBJ2-5, with TRBD1 matching 7 bases. V dropped 9 bases and J dropped 0; count of bases not matched to a gene: 4. The CDR3 spans 13 residues. Germline CDR1 LNHDA, CDR2 SQIVND (reference sequence). DNA for the CDR3: TGTGCCAGCTCACAGGGGAACCAAGAGACCCAGTACTTC. Amino acid sequence: CASSQGNQETQYF.

This clone was seen more than once but under ten times. The chain couples TRBV18 to TRBJ2-2; no reliable D call. The germline gives CDR1 KGHSH, CDR2 LQKENI. Deletions cut 3 bases from V and 2 bases from J, with 4 bases between. CDR3 length: 13 residues. CDR3 protein: CASSPQNTGELFF. Here the CDR3 DNA reads TGTGCCAGCTCACCCCAAAACACCGGGGAGCTGTTTTTT.

This clone occurred a few times. V usage is TRBV7-3 and J usage is TRBJ2-6; D gene unclear. V was cut by 10 bases and J by 0 bases, with 7 bases left in between. This CDR3 has 13 residues. The germline CDR1 and CDR2 sequences are SGHTA and FQGTGA. The CDR3 reads CATGDSGANVLTF. The CDR3 DNA follows: TGTGCCACCGGAGACTCTGGGGCCAACGTCCTGACTTTC.

The rearrangement links TRBV7-2 to TRBJ2-7; no firm D call. Germline CDR1 is SGHTA and CDR2 is FQGNSA. The V gene lost 5 bases and the J gene lost 4 bases, with 15 bases spanning the gap. The CDR3 sequence is 14 residues long. CDR3 DNA sequence: TGTGCCAGCAGCCCCTCAAGAAATCGATACGAGCAGTACTTC. Protein: CASSPSRNRYEQYF.

The rearrangement links TRBV5-4 to TRBJ2-3; 11 bases match TRBD1. With V trimmed by 4 bases and J by 4 bases, 5 bases remained unmatched. CDR1 is SGHNT and CDR2 is YYREEE in the germline V gene (reference sequence). The CDR3 is 15 amino acids. The CDR3 DNA is TGTGCCAGCAGCCCGGACAGGGGGCAGGCAGATACGCAGTATTTT. As protein: CASSPDRGQADTQYF.

This clone came up a few times. The rearrangement uses TRBV4-3 and TRBJ2-7, with a weak D call TRBD1 (6 bases). Per the germline V gene, CDR1 is LGHNA and CDR2 is YSLEER. The CDR3 loop spans 15 amino acids. Trimming cost V 11 bases and J 0 bases, with 20 bases left between them. The CDR3 DNA reads TGCGCCGACCGCACAGGGCTCCTACTCTCCTACGAGCAGTACTTC. Translated, it gives CADRTGLLLSYEQYF.

This clone was seen more than once but under ten times. This chain joins TRBV19 and TRBJ2-7, with D possibly being TRBD1 (6 bases). The CDR3 loop spans 14 amino acids. Per germline, CDR1 LNHDA and CDR2 SQIVND (reference sequence). V was shortened by 5 bases and J by 2 bases, with 13 bases between the two germline ends. In nucleotides, the CDR3 is TGTGCCAGTAGTTTAGGACAGTCAACCTACGAGCAGTACTTC. Its translation is CASSLGQSTYEQYF.